These 30 T cell receptor beta chains came from one sample sequenced in a study of blood T cells in healthy people across ages. With a J-beta primer mix and a sample-barcoded 5' primer, a second PCR ran about 6 to 11 cycles. TCRdb used MiXCR to reprocess the 5' RACE reads, holding one entry per CDR3 protein. The sample lists around 1.5 million distinct CDR3 sequences, approximately 42% seen once, with approximately 7.9% in the top ten. The sequenced sample consisted of blood. These receptors originate from a young woman in good health.

J is TRBJ2-4 and V is TRBV12-3 or TRBV12-4; D assignment may be TRBD1 or TRBD2 (5 bases each). Trimming cost V 5 bases and J 15 bases, with 23 bases left between them. This CDR3 has 14 residues. DNA for the CDR3: TGTGCCAGCAGTGCCGACAGAAATGACTACGAGCGGTACTTC. Its protein product is CASSADRNDYERYF.

The V and J genes are TRBV6-6 and TRBJ2-7; D uncertain. CDR1 is MNHNY and CDR2 is SVGAGI in the germline V gene (reference sequence). The V and J ends lost 3 bases and 6 bases respectively, with 18 bases between them. This CDR3 is built from 15 residues. CDR3 in DNA: TGTGCCAGCAGTTATTCGGCAGCCGGGCAGAGCGAGCAGTACTTC. Protein product: CASSYSAAGQSEQYF.

This clonotype has only a few counts. CDR3 nucleotide sequence: TGTGCCAGCAGTTTTCTTGGACAGGACAGAGACAATGAGCAGTTCTTC. This gives the protein CASSFLGQDRDNEQFF. This chain links TRBV28 with TRBJ2-1, with 7 nucleotides matching TRBD1. Germline V gene sequence: CDR1 MDHEN, CDR2 SYDVKM. The CDR3 contains 16 residues. Unmatched junction bases numbered 10, after V lost 3 bases and J lost 5 bases.

The chain recombines TRBV12-3 or TRBV12-4 with TRBJ2-5; the D call may be TRBD1 or TRBD2 (5 bases each). The CDR3 sequence is 11 residues long. Trimming shortened V by 6 bases and J by 11 bases, and 13 bases separated the two germline ends. Written as DNA, the CDR3 is TGTGCCAGCAGCTGGGACGCAGAGCAGTACTTC. Translating it yields CASSWDAEQYF.

This clonotype was observed a single time. The chain is built from TRBV4-1 and TRBJ2-2, with D possibly matching TRBD1 (5 bases). The germline V gene encodes CDR1 MGHRA and CDR2 YSYEKL. The germline V and J ends were trimmed by 7 bases and 6 bases, with 18 bases remaining between them. The CDR3 length is 15 residues. The CDR3 nucleotides read TGCGCCAGCAACCAGGGTAGTGGTCCCCCCGGGGAGCTGTTTTTT. Translated: CASNQGSGPPGELFF.

The rearrangement links TRBV2 to TRBJ2-5, with 9 bases matching TRBD1. The J segment lost 4 bases and the V segment lost 8 bases, leaving 5 bases of the junction unmatched. The germline V gene encodes CDR1 SNHLY and CDR2 FYNNEI. The CDR3 is 13 residues long. CDR3 region: CASARQGVETQYF. The CDR3 nucleotides are TGTGCCAGCGCAAGACAGGGGGTAGAGACCCAGTACTTC. The whole variable domain, filled in from reference TRBV2 and TRBJ2-5, reads EPEVTQTPSHQVTQMGQEVILRCVPISNHLYFYWYRQILGQKVEFLVSFYNNEISEKSEIFDDQFSVERPDGSNFTLKIRSTKLEDSAMYFCASARQGVETQYFGPGTRLLVL.

This sequence joins TRBV7-2 and TRBJ2-1; 9 bases fit TRBD2. The V and J ends lost 4 bases and 3 bases, in that order; junction bases with no gene match: 7. Germline CDR1 is SGHTA and CDR2 is FQGNSA. The CDR3 sequence is 16 residues long. The CDR3 region has the DNA TGTGCCAGCAGCTCGTCCGGGACTAGCCACTACAATGAGCAGTTCTTC. Translation: CASSSSGTSHYNEQFF.

This clonotype was counted ten times or more. The junction differs from germline at one of its ends, possibly a read error. CDR3 nucleotide sequence: TGTGCCAGCAGCCAAGGAGCAGGGAGCTCCTACGAGCAGTACTTC. Translation gives CASSQGAGSSYEQYF. This chain connects TRBV4-1 to TRBJ2-7; D might be TRBD1 or TRBD2, each matching 5 bases. The germline CDR1 and CDR2 sequences are MGHRA and YSYEKL. There are 15 residues in the CDR3.

As DNA, the CDR3 is TGTGCCAGCAGTAAGCTAGCGGGGAGGAACACCGGGGAGCTGTTTTTT. Its translation: CASSKLAGRNTGELFF. The chain is built from TRBV2 and TRBJ2-2, with 9 bases identical to TRBD2. CDR1 SNHLY and CDR2 FYNNEI come from the germline V gene. This CDR3 region has 16 residues. V shed 5 bases, J shed 1 base, and the junction held 5 bases outside the gene matches. Supplemented by reference TRBV2 and TRBJ2-2, the full variable domain reads EPEVTQTPSHQVTQMGQEVILRCVPISNHLYFYWYRQILGQKVEFLVSFYNNEISEKSEIFDDQFSVERPDGSNFTLKIRSTKLEDSAMYFCASSKLAGRNTGELFFGEGSRLTVL.

The sample holds a few counts of this clonotype. V usage is TRBV6-6 and J usage is TRBJ2-1; 10 bases agree with TRBD2. Germline values: CDR1 MNHNY, CDR2 SVGAGI (reference sequence). This CDR3 is 16 amino acids long. Losses at the gene ends were 4 bases for V and 8 bases for J; bases not matched to a gene: 11. The DNA of the CDR3 is TGTGCCAGCAGTTTGGCTAGCGGGAGTAATTGGGATGAGCAGTTCTTC. This translates into CASSLASGSNWDEQFF.

This chain uses TRBV2 with TRBJ2-3; 8 bases fit TRBD1. CDR3 length: 14 amino acids. Germline loops: CDR1 SNHLY, CDR2 FYNNEI. V lost 4 bases and J lost 4; bases outside the gene matches: 4. CDR3 in DNA: TGTGCCAGCAGTGGGACAGGGAGCCCAGATACGCAGTATTTT. It encodes CASSGTGSPDTQYF.

This clonotype has just a few counts. The chain combines TRBV2 with TRBJ1-5; D gene unclear. CDR3 size: 14 residues. CDR1 and CDR2 (germline): SNHLY, FYNNEI. Trimming took off 1 base at V and 4 bases at J, with 8 bases between the two ends. The CDR3 DNA reads as TGTGCCAGCAGTGAAGATCTGTTAAATCAGCCCCAGCATTTT. This encodes CASSEDLLNQPQHF.

This clonotype was seen more than once but under ten times. The rearrangement joins TRBV20-1 to TRBJ1-2; TRBD1 matches at 7 bases. Germline CDR1 DFQATT, CDR2 SNEGSKA (reference sequence). This CDR3 has 14 amino acids. The J segment lost 3 bases and the V segment lost 1 base, leaving 5 bases of the junction unmatched. CDR3 residues: CSARAQDRDYGYTF. The CDR3 nucleotides read TGCAGTGCTAGAGCCCAAGACAGGGACTATGGCTACACCTTC.

This clonotype occurred a few times. The rearrangement links TRBV7-2 to TRBJ2-1; 8 nucleotides line up with TRBD2. With 3 bases clipped from V and 5 bases from J, the junction kept 6 bases outside the gene matches. This CDR3 has 15 amino acids. Germline V gene data show CDR1 as SGHTA and CDR2 as FQGNSA. CDR3 loop: CASSFKRGFNNEQFF. The CDR3 DNA follows: TGTGCCAGCAGCTTTAAGCGGGGGTTCAACAATGAGCAGTTCTTC.

This chain uses TRBV9 with TRBJ2-7; TRBD2 matches at 13 bases. The closer fit of TRBJ2-5 to the DNA end suggests the J call may be wrong. This CDR3 is built from 17 residues. CDR1 is SGDLS and CDR2 is YYNGEE in the germline V gene. The CDR3 loop is CASSVGVTSGGAVTQYF. CDR3 nucleotide sequence: TGTGCCAGCAGCGTAGGAGTTACTAGCGGGGGGGCGGTGACCCAGTACTTC.

This clonotype was detected only a few times. The chain joins TRBV7-2 to TRBJ2-7; D may be TRBD1 or TRBD2 (6 bases each). This CDR3 spans 15 amino acids. V lost 1 base to trimming and J lost 4 bases, with 14 bases between them. Looked up from germline, CDR1 is SGHTA and CDR2 is FQGNSA. The CDR3 DNA sequence: TGTGCCAGCAGCTTAGGGCCCGGGGGCAATTACGAGCAGTACTTC. Amino acids: CASSLGPGGNYEQYF.

A few counts support this clonotype. This chain joins TRBV12-3 or TRBV12-4 and TRBJ1-2; D might be TRBD1 (5 bases). This CDR3 is built from 13 residues. The V end was cut by 7 bases, the J end by 6 bases, with 15 bases between. Written as DNA, the CDR3 is TGTGCCAGCAACCAGGGACTGCAAGATGGCTACACCTTC. Translated: CASNQGLQDGYTF.

This clonotype was observed a few times. The chain carries TRBV5-1 and TRBJ2-5; no clear D. Trimming stripped 5 bases from V and 1 base from J, with 15 bases between. The CDR3 loop spans 15 amino acids. Germline CDR1 SGHRS, CDR2 YFSETQ. Written as DNA, the CDR3 is TGCGCCAGCAGTTCCCTCCCGACCTCCCAAGAGACCCAGTACTTC. It encodes CASSSLPTSQETQYF.

CDR3 loop: CASDEGRVSPLHF. CDR3 sequence (DNA): TGTGCCAGTGATGAGGGCAGGGTATCACCCCTCCACTTT. The chain carries TRBV19 and TRBJ1-6; tentatively, D is TRBD1 (5 bases). With 8 bases removed from V and 10 bases from J, the gap between germline ends came to 15 bases. Germline V gene sequence: CDR1 LNHDA, CDR2 SQIVND (reference sequence). The CDR3 is made up of 13 amino acids.

The chain carries TRBV10-3 and TRBJ2-5, with TRBD2 matching over 12 bases. The V gene end was trimmed by 8 bases and the J gene end by 11 bases; junction bases not matched to a gene: 12. Germline lookup yields CDR1 ENHRY and CDR2 SYGVKD. The CDR3 spans 14 residues. Written as DNA, the CDR3 is TGTGCCATCGGCCTAGCGGGAGGGTTGAATGAGCAGTACTTC. Protein product: CAIGLAGGLNEQYF.

This clonotype turned up a few times. This rearrangement joins TRBV6-1 to TRBJ2-3; 9 bases agree with TRBD1. Germline V gene data show CDR1 as MNHNS and CDR2 as SASEGT. The CDR3 contains 15 residues. V was clipped by 6 bases and J by 3 bases; unmatched bases: 7. The CDR3 sequence: CASSLQGAITDTQYF. The CDR3 DNA reads as TGTGCCAGCAGCCTACAGGGGGCCATTACAGATACGCAGTATTTT.

With regard to this clonotype: A read error is likely, as this CDR3 ends without the conserved phenylalanine or tryptophan. V gene TRBV15 combines with J gene TRBJ1-6; D remains ambiguous. Germline loops: CDR1 LNHNV, CDR2 YYDKDF (reference sequence). Trimming took 4 bases from V and 7 from J, leaving 11 bases between them. The CDR3 length is 14 residues. The chain's CDR3 is CATSNEVVNSPLHS. In DNA, the CDR3 is TGTGCCACCAGCAACGAGGTCGTCAATTCACCCCTCCACTCT.

Only a few counts were recorded for this clonotype. The rearrangement links TRBV7-9 to TRBJ1-6; D might be TRBD1 (6 bases). Trimming cost V 5 bases and J 8 bases, with 10 bases left between them. Germline CDR1 SEHNR, CDR2 FQNEAQ (reference sequence). This CDR3 has 13 amino acids. The CDR3 sequence: CASSLDSHSPLHF. CDR3 nucleotide sequence: TGTGCCAGCAGCCTGGACAGTCATTCACCCCTCCACTTT. Supplemented by reference TRBV7-9 and TRBJ1-6, the full variable domain reads DTGVSQNPRHKITKRGQNVTFRCDPISEHNRLYWYRQTLGQGPEFLTYFQNEAQLEKSRLLSDRFSAERPKGSFSTLEIQRTEQGDSAMYLCASSLDSHSPLHFGNGTRLTVT.

This clonotype appeared many times. V is TRBV6-5 and J is TRBJ2-5; 8 bases align to TRBD1. This CDR3 is 15 amino acids long. The germline V gene has CDR1 MNHEY and CDR2 SVGAGI. The junction had 11 bases not matched to a gene; V was cut back by 6 bases and J by 5 bases. CDR3 bases: TGTGCCAGCAGCCGGACAGGGTGGGGTCGGGAGACCCAGTACTTC. Encoded protein: CASSRTGWGRETQYF.

CDR3 in DNA: TGTGCCAGCAGCCCGTGGGGGGGGCTATACGAGCAGTACTTC. This gives the protein CASSPWGGLYEQYF. The chain joins TRBV9 to TRBJ2-7; D may be TRBD2 (7 bases). V lost 4 bases, J lost 4 bases, and 15 bases lay in between. CDR3 length: 14 residues. CDR1 is SGDLS and CDR2 is YYNGEE in the germline V gene.

The chain recombines TRBV30 with TRBJ2-3; 7 bases agree with TRBD2. Trimming removed 3 bases from V and 7 bases from J; junction bases left unmatched: 4. This CDR3 has 12 amino acids. CDR1 and CDR2 from the germline V gene are GTSNPN and SVGIG (reference sequence). Written as DNA, the CDR3 is TGTGCCTGGAGGACTAGCATGTATACGCAGTATTTT. Its protein is CAWRTSMYTQYF.

The J gene is TRBJ1-3, the V gene TRBV20-1; TRBD1 might be the D (5 bases). This CDR3 contains 14 residues. Per germline, CDR1 DFQATT and CDR2 SNEGSKA (reference sequence). V gave up 0 bases and J gave up 4 bases, with 10 bases separating them. The CDR3 region is CSARDGGTGNTIYF. The CDR3 nucleotides are TGCAGTGCTAGAGATGGAGGGACCGGAAACACCATATATTTT.

This clonotype was detected a few times. V is TRBV4-1 and J is TRBJ2-7; weak D call: TRBD2 (5 bases). The CDR3 consists of 16 residues. V lost 0 bases, J lost 4 bases, and 16 bases lay in between. The germline V gene encodes CDR1 MGHRA and CDR2 YSYEKL. The CDR3 spells CASSQDQRVRAYEQYF. For the CDR3, the DNA is TGCGCCAGCAGCCAAGATCAAAGGGTGAGGGCGTACGAGCAGTACTTC.

The chain links TRBV27 to TRBJ1-2; D unresolved. V shed 3 bases and J shed 7 bases, with 24 bases lying between them. This CDR3 is 17 amino acids long. Germline CDR1 reads MNHEY; CDR2 reads SMNVEV (reference sequence). The CDR3 protein is CASSLDVAGSRKGGYTF. CDR3 nucleotides: TGTGCCAGCAGTTTGGATGTGGCAGGTTCTAGAAAGGGTGGCTACACCTTC.

The rearrangement joins TRBV2 to TRBJ1-2, with D possibly matching TRBD1 (5 bases). Trimming left V 4 bases short and J 7 bases short, with 19 bases between. The V gene's germline CDR1 is SNHLY and CDR2 FYNNEI. The CDR3 extends over 15 amino acids. CDR3 protein: CASSGHPGQGRGYTF. The CDR3 nucleotides read TGTGCCAGCAGTGGCCATCCGGGGCAGGGACGTGGCTACACCTTC.